The entry that follows covers one T cell receptor (beta chain) sequence. This receptor's antigen is unknown. The input lacks base qualities; no much larger clone sits a single base away. CDR1 LGHNT and CDR2 FRNRAP were looked up in the germline V gene. V is clipped by 3 bases and J by 1 base, and the sequence between their germline boundaries is 16 bases long. The CDR3 has 17 amino acids, counting the end cysteine and phenylalanine. The entry retains the CDR3 DNA only, 51 bases that are in frame from base 1. The data are from a study of blood T cells in healthy people across ages (dated by TCRdb to between 2014 and 2016). Describing the broader study: In model experiments, template switching captured about one uniquely barcoded TCR beta cDNA molecule for every two T cells. Using the same blood draw, the study looked at two additional independent replicas of 1 million unique cDNA reads for two donors, one aged 18 to 30 and the other aged 80 or older. To track age-related changes in TCR beta repertoire diversity, the study relied on deep sequencing normalized with unique cDNA molecular identifiers. To avoid experimental bias, donors of different ages were spread randomly across the sequencing lanes. Donors were grouped into four age groups: young (average 16 years), middle-aged (around 39), aged (around 60) and long-lived (roughly 80). The paper's findings and limits, for the study overall: As age increased, observed TCR beta diversity per million T cells dropped in a roughly linear way, and a significant reduction was already evident by age 40. Total diversity estimates from one million sequenced T cells were considered lower bounds and underestimates. The CMV infection status of donors was not known, potentially confounding age-related changes in expanded clonotypes. Compared with the aged group, the long-lived group had more naive CD4+ T cells, fewer expanded clones and increased TCR diversity, suggesting age selection. Conclusive comparison of naive and antigen-experienced compartments was prevented by the profiling of bulk unsorted PBMCs. There was a strong correlation between observed TCR beta diversity and the percentage of naive T cells measured by flow cytometry.

The receptor library was made with 5' RACE. A second PCR of roughly 6 to 12 cycles was performed with a sample-barcoded 5' primer and a J-beta primer mix. A template-switch 5' adaptor carrying 12 random nucleotides introduced a unique molecular identifier onto each TCR beta cDNA molecule. Each sample yielded at least 2.5 million CDR3-containing paired-end reads. All of the RNA was converted into first-strand cDNA using the Mint cDNA synthesis kit, with a TRBC-specific oligonucleotide serving as the primer. After uracil-DNA glycosylase treatment, a first 18-cycle PCR used universal primers M1SS and BC2_uni_R on all cDNA. The paper's processing steps were these. For normalization, 1 million high-quality reads, each with a distinct molecular identifier, were randomly selected from each sample. Reads sharing molecular identifiers were discarded rather than binned into consensus sequences. MiTCR, run with a Q25 quality threshold and the strictest error-elimination algorithm, handled CDR3 identification, clonotype clustering and error correction. A nonparametric unseen species model with Euler transformation was used to estimate a lower bound on total TCR beta diversity. TCRdb passed the public sequencing reads through fastp at Q25 and MiXCR, retaining productive beta sequences. Each CDR3 protein gets just one entry, which takes the most common genes and DNA from the rows behind it. It is TCRdb's table, rather than the study itself, that gives the V and J calls and clone size. The sample records some 1.8 million distinct CDR3 sequences, 35% to 50% of which are singletons. The ten top clones hold roughly 23% of the sample.

Systemically healthy Caucasian individuals from Russia, over 30 in total and aged roughly 6 to 100 years, were included as donors. About 9.6 milliliters of peripheral blood were collected from each donor into EDTA-treated Vacutainer tubes. PBMCs were isolated by Ficoll-Paque density-gradient centrifugation, with at least 7 million obtained per sample. Total RNA, at least 6 micrograms per sample, was extracted from PBMCs with Trizol reagent. Naive CD45RAhigh/CD27high T cell percentages were measured by flow cytometry on a PBMC aliquot from every donor. The rearranged segments are TRBV12-5 and TRBJ2-1; the D call could be TRBD1 or TRBD2, with each sharing 5 bases. The sample taken for sequencing was blood. The origin of this receptor is a human donor in good health. The CDR3 corresponds to CASGLILGPPSYNEQFF. The base sequence is TGTGCTAGTGGTTTAATACTGGGACCACCTTCCTACAATGAGCAGTTCTTC.